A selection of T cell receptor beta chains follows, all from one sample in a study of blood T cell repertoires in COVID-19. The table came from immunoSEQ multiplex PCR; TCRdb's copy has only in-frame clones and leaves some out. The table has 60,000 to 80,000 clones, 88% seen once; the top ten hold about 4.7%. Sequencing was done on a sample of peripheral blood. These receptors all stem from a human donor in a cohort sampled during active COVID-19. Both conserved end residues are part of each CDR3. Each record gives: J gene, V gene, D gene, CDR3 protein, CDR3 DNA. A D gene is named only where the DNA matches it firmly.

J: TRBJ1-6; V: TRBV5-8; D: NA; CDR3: CASSLRGNSPLHF; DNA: TGTGCCAGCAGCTTAAGGGGAAATTCACCCCTCCACTTT
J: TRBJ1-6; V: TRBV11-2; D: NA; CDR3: CASSPMGGNSPLHF; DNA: TGTGCCAGCAGCCCTATGGGGGGTAATTCACCCCTCCACTTT
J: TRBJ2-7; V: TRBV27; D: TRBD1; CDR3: CASSLLAGGSYEQYF; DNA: TGTGCCAGCAGTTTATTGGCAGGGGGCTCGTACGAGCAGTACTTC
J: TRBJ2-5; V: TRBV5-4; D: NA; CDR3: CASSREYQETQYF; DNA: TGTGCCAGCAGCCGGGAGTACCAAGAGACCCAGTACTTC
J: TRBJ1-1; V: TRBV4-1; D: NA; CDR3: CASSPRVREGAEAFF; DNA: TGCGCCAGCAGCCCTCGGGTCAGGGAAGGCGCTGAAGCTTTCTTT
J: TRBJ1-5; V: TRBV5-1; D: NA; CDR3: CASSLNGGSGQPQHF; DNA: TGCGCCAGCAGCCTCAACGGCGGATCTGGTCAGCCCCAGCATTTT
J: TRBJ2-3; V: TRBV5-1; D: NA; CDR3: CASSLGGLGTDTQYF; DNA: TGCGCCAGCAGCTTGGGGGGGCTCGGCACAGATACGCAGTATTTT
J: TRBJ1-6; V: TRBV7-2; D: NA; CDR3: CASSLRGRTGVDSPLHF; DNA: TGTGCCAGCAGCTTAAGAGGGCGGACGGGGGTCGATTCACCCCTCCACTTT
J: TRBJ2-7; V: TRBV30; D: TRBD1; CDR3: CAWIPQGARHEQYF; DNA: TGTGCCTGGATCCCGCAGGGGGCGCGCCACGAGCAGTACTTC
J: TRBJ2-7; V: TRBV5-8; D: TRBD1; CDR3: CASRRTGDSYEQYF; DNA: TGTGCCAGCAGACGTACAGGGGATTCCTACGAGCAGTACTTC
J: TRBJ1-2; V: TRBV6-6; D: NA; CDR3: CASRTLRGGYGYTF; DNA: TGTGCCAGCAGAACCCTACGCGGTGGGTATGGCTACACCTTC
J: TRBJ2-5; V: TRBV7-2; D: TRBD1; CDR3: CASSSDRGETQYF; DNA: TGTGCCAGCAGCTCGGACAGGGGAGAGACCCAGTACTTC
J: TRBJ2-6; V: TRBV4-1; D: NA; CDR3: CASSQEAPGTAGANVLTF; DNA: TGCGCCAGCAGCCAAGAAGCCCCTGGTACAGCTGGGGCCAACGTCCTGACTTTC
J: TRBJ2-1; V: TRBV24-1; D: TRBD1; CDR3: CATSDLDRGGDNEQFF; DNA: TGTGCCACCAGTGACCTGGACAGGGGGGGGGACAATGAGCAGTTCTTC
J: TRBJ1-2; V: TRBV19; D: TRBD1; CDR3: CASSDREYGYTF; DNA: TGTGCCAGCTCAGACAGGGAATATGGCTACACCTTC
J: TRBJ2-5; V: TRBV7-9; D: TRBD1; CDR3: CASRLGQGASETQYF; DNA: TGTGCCAGCAGACTCGGACAGGGGGCGTCGGAGACCCAGTACTTC
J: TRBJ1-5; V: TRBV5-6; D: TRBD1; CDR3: CASSTTGDRRQPQHF; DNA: TGTGCCAGCAGCACGACAGGGGACCGTCGACAGCCCCAGCATTTT
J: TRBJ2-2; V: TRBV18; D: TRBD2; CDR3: CASSPRLTSGGTNTGELFF; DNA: TGTGCCAGCTCACCGCGGTTAACTAGCGGGGGCACGAACACCGGGGAGCTGTTTTTT